The rows below give T cell receptor beta chains drawn from one sample of a study of blood T cells in healthy people across ages. MiXCR, applied by TCRdb to the 5' RACE reads, yields one record per CDR3 protein. The data contain roughly 720,000 distinct CDR3 sequences, roughly 53% of them singletons. The specimen was blood. The source of these receptors is a man older than 75 in good health. The CDR3 runs from the conserved cysteine through the conserved F or W. The D gene is left open where the match is weak. The listing skips clone size in some rows; elsewhere it reads once, few, many or a size class.

D | size | J | V | DNA | CDR3
TRBD2 | NA | TRBJ2-3 | TRBV11-2 | TGTGCCAGCAGCTCCGGGGGGGGATACGCGTATTTT | CASSSGGGYAYF
NA | NA | TRBJ2-4 | TRBV7-2 | TGTGCCAGCAGCTTAGAGGCGGCCACACTGGAGGGCATTCAGTACTTC | CASSLEAATLEGIQYF
NA | NA | TRBJ2-1 | TRBV5-1 | TGCGCCAGCAGCAGAGTAGCGGACAATGAGCAGTTCTTC | CASSRVADNEQFF
NA | NA | TRBJ1-1 | TRBV12-3/TRBV12-4 | TGTGCCAGCAACTACAGGGCGAACACTGAAGCTTTCTTT | CASNYRANTEAFF
NA | few | TRBJ2-6 | TRBV7-2 | TGTGCCAGCAGCTTAGTGGGGGAAAGCTCTGGGGCCAACGTCCTGACTTTC | CASSLVGESSGANVLTF
NA | NA | TRBJ2-7 | TRBV6-1 | TGTGCCAGCAGTCTCCTCTCCATCGATAGGAGCTCCTACAATGAGCAGTACTTC | CASSLLSIDRSSYNEQYF
TRBD2 | NA | TRBJ2-7 | TRBV19 | TGTGCCAGTAGTAGTAGCGGGATCTCCTACGAGCAGTACTTC | CASSSSGISYEQYF
NA | NA | TRBJ1-1 | TRBV5-1 | TGCGCCAGCAGCTTTGGGGGCGATGAAGCTTTCTTT | CASSFGGDEAFF
TRBD2 | NA | TRBJ2-1 | TRBV7-9 | TGTGCCAGCCGAGGGAGGGAGGGTGAGCAGTTCTTC | CASRGREGEQFF
NA | once | TRBJ2-1 | TRBV25-1 | TGTGCCAGCAGAGGTTCAGGACGTCAGGGCAGTGTGCAGTTCTTC | CASRGSGRQGSVQFF
NA | NA | TRBJ2-3 | TRBV20-1 | TGCAGTGCTAGAGATCGGCTCAGCCTAGATACGCAGTATTTT | CSARDRLSLDTQYF
NA | NA | TRBJ2-3 | TRBV7-6 | TGTGCCAGCAGCTTAGGTCCCCTTTGGGGGGCTGGGCACAGATACGCGTATTTT | CASSLGPLWGAGHRYAYF
TRBD2 | once | TRBJ2-7 | TRBV28 | TGTGCCAGCAGCCCCAGCGGGACGGGCGAGCAGTACTTC | CASSPSGTGEQYF
NA | NA | TRBJ1-2 | TRBV5-6 | TGTGCCAGCAGCGACCGACAGGCTTATGGCTACACCTTC | CASSDRQAYGYTF
TRBD1 | NA | TRBJ2-7 | TRBV24-1 | TGTGCCACCAGTGATCGCACCGGGACAGGGACCTACGAGCAGTACTTC | CATSDRTGTGTYEQYF
NA | NA | TRBJ2-1 | TRBV10-3 | TGTGCCATCAGTAATATACAGGGTGAAAGCTCCTACAATGAGCAGTTCTTC | CAISNIQGESSYNEQFF
NA | few | TRBJ2-1 | TRBV9 | TGTGCCAGCAATCCAGGGGCTTCCTACAATGAGCAGTTCTTC | CASNPGASYNEQFF
NA | NA | TRBJ1-2 | TRBV6-1 | TGTGCCAGCAGTGAAGGGACAGTGGCGAGGGGCTACACCTTC | CASSEGTVARGYTF
TRBD2 | once | TRBJ2-3 | TRBV6-6 | TGTGCCAGCACCCCGCCTCGGATAGCGGGAGTTTCTGCGCAGTATTTT | CASTPPRIAGVSAQYF
NA | NA | TRBJ2-3 | TRBV7-2 | TGTGCCAGCAGCTTGCTGGGAGCTATGAGCACAGATACGCAGTATTTT | CASSLLGAMSTDTQYF
NA | NA | TRBJ2-4 | TRBV20-1 | TGCAGTGCTAGCCCGGGGCCCCTCAGCGCCAAAAACATTCAGTACTTC | CSASPGPLSAKNIQYF
TRBD2 | NA | TRBJ2-7 | TRBV5-4 | TGTGCCAGCAGCTCCCCCGGGAGGGAAGTTACGAAGCAGTACTTC | CASSSPGREVTKQYF
TRBD1 | few | TRBJ2-7 | TRBV10-3 | TGTGCCATCGGACGAGGACAGGGCCCGACCTACGAGCAGTACTTC | CAIGRGQGPTYEQYF
NA | many | TRBJ2-1 | TRBV24-1 | TGTGCCACCAGTGATTTGAGTGCCGGGAATAGGGGTGAGCAGTTCTTC | CATSDLSAGNRGEQFF
NA | few | TRBJ2-7 | TRBV12-5 | TGTGCTAGTGGTTTGCCCCACTACGAGCAGTACTTC | CASGLPHYEQYF
NA | NA | TRBJ2-1 | TRBV6-7 | TGTGCCAGCAGTAAACGGCTCAATGAGCAGTTCTTC | CASSKRLNEQFF
NA | NA | TRBJ1-4 | TRBV29-1 | TGCAGCGTTTTGGCGCCGGGGACCGATGAAAAACTGTTTTTT | CSVLAPGTDEKLFF
NA | few | TRBJ2-1 | TRBV6-1 | TGTGCCAGCAGTTTGACTAGAGATGAGCAGTTCTTC | CASSLTRDEQFF
TRBD1 | NA | TRBJ2-1 | TRBV7-3 | TGTGCCAGCAGCCCCACAGGGGCCCAAGAGACCCAGTTCTTC | CASSPTGAQETQFF
TRBD2 | NA | TRBJ2-7 | TRBV7-9 | TGTGCCAGCAGCTTAGCGCCTGGGGGGGGCGAGCAGTACTTC | CASSLAPGGGEQYF
NA | few | TRBJ2-7 | TRBV7-3 | TGTGCCAGCAGCTTAACCGACGATTCCTACGAGCAGTACTTC | CASSLTDDSYEQYF
NA | few | TRBJ2-7 | TRBV3-1 | TGTGCCAGCAGCGTCCGCGGGGCCTCCTACGAGCAGTACTTC | CASSVRGASYEQYF
NA | once | TRBJ2-2 | TRBV7-9 | TGTGCCAGCAGCTTACTAGGCGTAACGAACACCGGGGAGCTGTTTTTT | CASSLLGVTNTGELFF